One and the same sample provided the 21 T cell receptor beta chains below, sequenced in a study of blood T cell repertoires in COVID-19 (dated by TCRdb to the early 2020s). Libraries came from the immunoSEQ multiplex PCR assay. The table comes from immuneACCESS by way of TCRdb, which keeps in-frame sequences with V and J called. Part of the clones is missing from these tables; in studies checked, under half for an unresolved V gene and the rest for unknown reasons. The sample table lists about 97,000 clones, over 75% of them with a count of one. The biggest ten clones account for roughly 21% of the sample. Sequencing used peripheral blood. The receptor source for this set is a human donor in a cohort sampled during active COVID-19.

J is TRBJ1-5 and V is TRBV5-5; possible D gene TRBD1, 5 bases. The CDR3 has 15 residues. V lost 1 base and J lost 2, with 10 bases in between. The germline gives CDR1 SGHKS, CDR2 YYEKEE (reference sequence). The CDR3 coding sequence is TGTGCCAGCAGCTTGTTGGACACTGGCAATCAGCCCCAGCATTTT. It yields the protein CASSLLDTGNQPQHF.

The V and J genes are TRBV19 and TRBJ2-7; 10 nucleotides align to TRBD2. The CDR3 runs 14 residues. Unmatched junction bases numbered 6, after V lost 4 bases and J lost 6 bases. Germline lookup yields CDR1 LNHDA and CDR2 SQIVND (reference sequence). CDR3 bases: TGTGCCAGTAGTACCGGGACTAGCGCCGGCGAGCAGTACTTC. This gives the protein CASSTGTSAGEQYF. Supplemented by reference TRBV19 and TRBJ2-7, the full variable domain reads DGGITQSPKYLFRKEGQNVTLSCEQNLNHDAMYWYRQDPGQGLRLIYYSQIVNDFQKGDIAEGYSVSREKKESFPLTVTSAQKNPTAFYLCASSTGTSAGEQYFGPGTRLTVT.

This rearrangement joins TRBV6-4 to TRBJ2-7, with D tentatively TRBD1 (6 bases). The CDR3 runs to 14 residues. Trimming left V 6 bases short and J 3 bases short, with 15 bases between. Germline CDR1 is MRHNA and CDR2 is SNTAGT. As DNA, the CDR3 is TGTGCCAGCAGAAAGTCCCGGGACAACTACGAGCAGTACTTC. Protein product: CASRKSRDNYEQYF.

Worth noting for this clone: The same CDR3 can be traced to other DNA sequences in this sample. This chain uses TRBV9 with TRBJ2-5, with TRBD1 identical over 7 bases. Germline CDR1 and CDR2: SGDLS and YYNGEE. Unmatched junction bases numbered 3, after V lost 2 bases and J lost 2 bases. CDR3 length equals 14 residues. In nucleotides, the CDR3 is TGTGCCAGCAGCGTGGGGACAGTTCAAGAGACCCAGTACTTC. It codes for CASSVGTVQETQYF.

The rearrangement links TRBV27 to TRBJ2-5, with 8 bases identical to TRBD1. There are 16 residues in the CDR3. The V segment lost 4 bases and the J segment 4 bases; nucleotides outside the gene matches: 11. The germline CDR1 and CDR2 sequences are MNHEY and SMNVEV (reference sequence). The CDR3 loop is CASSSPRTGTPETQYF. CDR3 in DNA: TGTGCCAGCAGTTCCCCCAGGACAGGGACACCAGAGACCCAGTACTTC.

The CDR3 DNA reads as TGTGCCAGCAGCCAACCCGGGACTAGCGGGGGAGATACGCAGTATTTT. This sequence encodes CASSQPGTSGGDTQYF. This sequence joins TRBV4-2 and TRBJ2-3, with TRBD2 matching over 14 bases. The germline gives CDR1 LGHNA, CDR2 YNFKEQ. The CDR3 has 16 amino acids. J gave up 5 bases and V 2 bases, and 3 bases lay outside the gene matches.

The CDR3 region is CASSLAQGPTLTF. For the CDR3, the DNA is TGTGCCAGCAGCTTAGCCCAGGGGCCGACTCTAACCTTC. The V and J genes are TRBV7-2 and TRBJ1-2; D possibly corresponds to TRBD1 (6 bases). This CDR3 has 13 amino acids. V lost 0 bases, J lost 14 bases, and 16 bases lay in between. Germline CDR1 SGHTA, CDR2 FQGNSA.

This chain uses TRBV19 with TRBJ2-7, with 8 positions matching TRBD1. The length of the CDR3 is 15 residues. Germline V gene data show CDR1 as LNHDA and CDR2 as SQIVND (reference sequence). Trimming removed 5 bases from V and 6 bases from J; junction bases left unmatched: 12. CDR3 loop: CASSPSPGTGGEQYF. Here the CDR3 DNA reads TGTGCCAGTAGTCCCTCCCCCGGGACAGGAGGCGAGCAGTACTTC.

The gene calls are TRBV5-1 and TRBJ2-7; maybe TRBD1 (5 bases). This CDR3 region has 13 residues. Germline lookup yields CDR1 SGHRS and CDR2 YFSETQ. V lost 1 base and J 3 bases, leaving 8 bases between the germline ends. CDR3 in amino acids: CASSLQGGYEQYF. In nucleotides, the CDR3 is TGCGCCAGCAGCTTGCAGGGTGGCTACGAGCAGTACTTC.

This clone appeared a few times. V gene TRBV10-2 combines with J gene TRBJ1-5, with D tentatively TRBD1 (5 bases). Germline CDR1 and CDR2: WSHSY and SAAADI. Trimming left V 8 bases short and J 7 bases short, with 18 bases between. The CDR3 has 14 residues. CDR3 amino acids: CASRAATPGQPQHF. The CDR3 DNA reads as TGCGCCAGCCGAGCAGCCACCCCAGGGCAGCCCCAGCATTTT.

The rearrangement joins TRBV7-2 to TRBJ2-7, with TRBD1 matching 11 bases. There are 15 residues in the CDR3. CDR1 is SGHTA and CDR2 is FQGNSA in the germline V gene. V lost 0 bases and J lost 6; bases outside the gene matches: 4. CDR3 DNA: TGTGCCAGCAGCTTAGCGCCGGACAGGGGGCTCGAGCAGTACTTC. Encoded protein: CASSLAPDRGLEQYF.

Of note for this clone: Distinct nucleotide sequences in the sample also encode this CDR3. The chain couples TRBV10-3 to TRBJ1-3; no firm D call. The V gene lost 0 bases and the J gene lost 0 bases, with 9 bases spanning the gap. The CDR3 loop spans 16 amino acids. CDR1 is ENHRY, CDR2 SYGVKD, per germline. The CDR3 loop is CAISESTGSSGNTIYF. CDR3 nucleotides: TGTGCCATCAGTGAGTCGACGGGGAGCTCTGGAAACACCATATATTTT.

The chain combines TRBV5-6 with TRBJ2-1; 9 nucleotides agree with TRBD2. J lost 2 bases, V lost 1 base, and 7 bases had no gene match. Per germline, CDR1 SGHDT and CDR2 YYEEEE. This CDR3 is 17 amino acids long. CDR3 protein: CASSLWPAGGPYNEQFF. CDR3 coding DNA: TGTGCCAGCAGCTTGTGGCCAGCGGGAGGACCCTACAATGAGCAGTTCTTC.

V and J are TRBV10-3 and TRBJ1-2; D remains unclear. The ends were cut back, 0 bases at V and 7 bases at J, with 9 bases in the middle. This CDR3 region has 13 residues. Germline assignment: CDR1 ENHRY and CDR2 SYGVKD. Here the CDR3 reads CAISESRRGGYTF. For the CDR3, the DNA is TGTGCCATCAGTGAGTCGAGACGGGGTGGCTACACCTTC.

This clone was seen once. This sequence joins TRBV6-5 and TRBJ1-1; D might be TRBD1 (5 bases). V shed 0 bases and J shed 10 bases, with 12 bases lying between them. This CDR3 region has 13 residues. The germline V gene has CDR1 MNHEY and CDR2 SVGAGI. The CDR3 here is CASSYSGSRGAFF. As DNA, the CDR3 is TGTGCCAGCAGTTACTCAGGCTCTAGGGGAGCTTTCTTT.

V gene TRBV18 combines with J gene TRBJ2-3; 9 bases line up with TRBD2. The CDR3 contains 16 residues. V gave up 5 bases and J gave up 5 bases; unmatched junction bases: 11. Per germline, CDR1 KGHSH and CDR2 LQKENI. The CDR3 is CASSYSAGGRGDTQYF. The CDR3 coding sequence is TGTGCCAGCTCATATTCGGCGGGAGGGAGAGGAGATACGCAGTATTTT.

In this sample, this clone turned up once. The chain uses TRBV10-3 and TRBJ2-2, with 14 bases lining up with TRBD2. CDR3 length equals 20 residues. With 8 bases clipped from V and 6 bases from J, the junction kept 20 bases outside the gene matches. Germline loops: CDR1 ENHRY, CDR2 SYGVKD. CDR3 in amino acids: CAIGLAGGDRGNRVAGELFF. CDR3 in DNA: TGTGCCATCGGACTAGCGGGAGGAGACCGCGGAAATCGAGTCGCCGGGGAGCTGTTTTTT.

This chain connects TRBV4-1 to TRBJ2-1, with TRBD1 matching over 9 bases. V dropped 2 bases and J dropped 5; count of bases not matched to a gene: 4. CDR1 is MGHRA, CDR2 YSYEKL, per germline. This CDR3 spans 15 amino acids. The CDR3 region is CASSQRWTGDNEQFF. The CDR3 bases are TGCGCCAGCAGCCAACGATGGACAGGGGACAATGAGCAGTTCTTC.

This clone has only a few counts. CDR3 loop: CASSLAAAPLGAEQYF. The CDR3 DNA sequence: TGCGCCAGCAGCTTGGCCGCGGCGCCGTTGGGGGCCGAGCAGTACTTC. The chain uses TRBV5-1 and TRBJ2-7, with D possibly TRBD1 on 6 matching bases. The CDR3 has 16 amino acids. Germline V gives CDR1 SGHRS, CDR2 YFSETQ. Trimming cost V 0 bases and J 6 bases, with 19 bases left between them.

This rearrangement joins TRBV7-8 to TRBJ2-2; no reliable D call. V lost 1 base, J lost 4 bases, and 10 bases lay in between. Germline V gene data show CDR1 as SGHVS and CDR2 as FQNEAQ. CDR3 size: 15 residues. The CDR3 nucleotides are TGTGCCAGCAGCTTAGTTCGGCGGCGCACCGGGGAGCTGTTTTTT. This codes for CASSLVRRRTGELFF.

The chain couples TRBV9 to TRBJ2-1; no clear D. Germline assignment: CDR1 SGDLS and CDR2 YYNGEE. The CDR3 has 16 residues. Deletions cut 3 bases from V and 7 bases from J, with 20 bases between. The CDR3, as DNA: TGTGCCAGCAGCGCCCAAGCAAGGAGCAATAGGAATGAGCAGTTCTTC. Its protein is CASSAQARSNRNEQFF.